This entry concerns a single T cell receptor beta chain. Its antigen is not known. CDR1 and CDR2 from the germline V gene are MNHEY and SVGEGT. The germline V and J ends were trimmed by 5 bases and 4 bases, with 9 bases remaining between them. CDR3 length: 13 residues. These data originate in a study of T cell responses to AZD1222 COVID-19 vaccine. General study points: At baseline, just a handful of AZD1222 recipients tested seropositive. The donor cohort was predominantly white British with a female majority, and clonal diversity may have been underestimated.

Clones were sequenced by immunoSEQ multiplex PCR, and TCRdb holds only the in-frame ones, with some missing. The sample carries more than 150,000 clones, about 87% recorded once. The sequencing used peripheral blood, collected on day 0 of MenACWY control vaccination. This TCR derives from an adult in good health. The chain carries TRBV6-2 or TRBV6-3 and TRBJ1-3; no reliable D call. CDR3 in DNA: TGTGCCAGCAGTCTCCCGGGAGGAAACACCATATATTTT. Protein product: CASSLPGGNTIYF.